This is a list of T cell receptor beta chains from one sample in a study of blood T cell repertoires in COVID-19. Some clones are missing from TCRdb's copy, which holds only in-frame ones; the method was immunoSEQ multiplex PCR. This table has roughly 100,000 clones, about four fifths appearing once. The sample taken for sequencing was peripheral blood. These receptors were obtained from a woman aged 55-70 years with acute or convalescent COVID-19. Each CDR3 is given with its conserved first and last residue. Clone size is given for some rows only: seen once, a few or many times, or a class if the clone is expanded.

V gene: TRBV11-2
clone size: .
CDR3 protein: CASSSGLEYNEQFF

V gene: TRBV30
clone size: .
CDR3 protein: CAWKAGRHPNQPQHF

V gene: TRBV12-5
clone size: once
CDR3 protein: CASGLPGIPLGNEQFF

V gene: TRBV6-1
clone size: .
CDR3 protein: CASSEASAGLGNTIYF

V gene: TRBV12-3/TRBV12-4
clone size: .
CDR3 protein: CASSFMTSDEQFF

V gene: TRBV2
clone size: .
CDR3 protein: CATDGGESTDTQYF

V gene: TRBV5-1
clone size: .
CDR3 protein: CASSSGLAGGPGIGTQYF

V gene: TRBV5-1
clone size: .
CDR3 protein: CASSLGLAGSTDTQYF

V gene: TRBV2
clone size: .
CDR3 protein: CASRPNRATNEKLFF

V gene: TRBV19
clone size: .
CDR3 protein: CASSRQRSGNTIYF

V gene: TRBV25-1
clone size: .
CDR3 protein: CASSSSPWETEAFF

V gene: TRBV5-1
clone size: .
CDR3 protein: CASSLNGQPGGEAFF

V gene: TRBV27
clone size: .
CDR3 protein: CASSSEDRGGYGYTF

V gene: TRBV6-5
clone size: .
CDR3 protein: CASSSPAGGGNTIYF

V gene: TRBV4-2
clone size: .
CDR3 protein: CASSQEARGTGEQFF

V gene: TRBV5-1
clone size: .
CDR3 protein: CASSLVASGNEQFF

V gene: TRBV29-1
clone size: .
CDR3 protein: CSLTGTGPNEQFF

V gene: TRBV6-5
clone size: .
CDR3 protein: CASRLLGTDTQYF

V gene: TRBV12-3/TRBV12-4
clone size: .
CDR3 protein: CASRQNSYEQYF

V gene: TRBV28
clone size: once
CDR3 protein: CASSFMALYRGTYGYTF

V gene: TRBV9
clone size: .
CDR3 protein: CASSVGAGRDADTQYF

V gene: TRBV28
clone size: .
CDR3 protein: CAIQGSNQPQHF

V gene: TRBV4-1
clone size: .
CDR3 protein: CASSQDHVRRNTEAFF

V gene: TRBV2
clone size: .
CDR3 protein: CASSGPGGGSPLHF

V gene: TRBV6-5
clone size: .
CDR3 protein: CASMASGSSYNEQFF

V gene: TRBV27
clone size: .
CDR3 protein: CASSRAGTSGFLQYF

V gene: TRBV19
clone size: .
CDR3 protein: CASSMASGGRKQFF

V gene: TRBV3-1/TRBV3-2
clone size: .
CDR3 protein: CASSQDHRPRDQPQHF

V gene: TRBV2
clone size: few
CDR3 protein: CASSWGSGSTDTQYF

V gene: TRBV3-1/TRBV3-2
clone size: .
CDR3 protein: CASSQDSGSRGYTF

V gene: TRBV2
clone size: .
CDR3 protein: CASSVYEEQYF

V gene: TRBV28
clone size: few
CDR3 protein: CASSPGQGRLGSNQPQHF

V gene: TRBV25-1
clone size: .
CDR3 protein: CASGCGPITQNTEAFF

V gene: TRBV6-5
clone size: .
CDR3 protein: CASSDSGLARNEQFF

V gene: TRBV21-1
clone size: .
CDR3 protein: CASSKARTGLYEQYF

V gene: TRBV23-1
clone size: .
CDR3 protein: CASSQSPRQSYGYTF

V gene: TRBV19
clone size: .
CDR3 protein: CASSPKQGSGNTIYF

V gene: TRBV25-1
clone size: many
CDR3 protein: CASSVPATNEKLFF

V gene: TRBV5-5
clone size: .
CDR3 protein: CASSLGGGEHGYTF

V gene: TRBV28
clone size: .
CDR3 protein: CASSFRAGVLHF

V gene: TRBV9
clone size: once
CDR3 protein: CASSVGADGLSGNTIYF

V gene: TRBV5-1
clone size: .
CDR3 protein: CASTPGPGGSYEQYF

V gene: TRBV2
clone size: .
CDR3 protein: CASRTATAYGYTF

V gene: TRBV5-1
clone size: .
CDR3 protein: CASSLATSGGHTYEQYF